Listed here are 13 T cell receptor beta chains from one sample, sequenced in a study of cytomegalovirus exposure and HLA in healthy donors. PCR amplification relied on 60 Vbeta primers (plus 13 Jbeta primers). Data came from immunoSEQ multiplex PCR; TCRdb stores just in-frame clones and leaves some out. The sample has approximately 140,000 clones, more than 65% seen once; the top ten hold roughly 6%. The sample consisted of PBMCs. All receptors derive from a man aged 50-59 years in good health and CMV-seropositive.

This sequence joins TRBV4-1 and TRBJ1-5, with unresolved D. Germline CDR1 MGHRA, CDR2 YSYEKL. Trimming pared 5 bases from V and 6 bases from J, leaving 14 bases between. CDR3 length equals 14 residues. The CDR3 bases are TGCGCCAGCAGCGGCGCGGAGGGCCTTCAGCCCCAGCATTTT. Translating it yields CASSGAEGLQPQHF.

The chain combines TRBV9 with TRBJ2-4, with D perhaps TRBD1 (6 bases). V lost 0 bases, J lost 7 bases, and 11 bases lay in between. The germline V gene has CDR1 SGDLS and CDR2 YYNGEE. The CDR3 runs 14 residues. CDR3 protein: CASSVGGTSNIQYF. CDR3 DNA: TGTGCCAGCAGCGTAGGGGGGACAAGTAACATTCAGTACTTC.

The genes are TRBV15 and TRBJ2-2, with 10 bases that match TRBD1. The germline gives CDR1 LNHNV, CDR2 YYDKDF (reference sequence). This CDR3 is 16 amino acids long. V gave up 3 bases and J gave up 6 bases; unmatched junction bases: 7. The DNA for the CDR3 is TGTGCCACCAGCAGGTCGACCGGGACAGGGGCCGGGGAGCTGTTTTTT. Protein sequence: CATSRSTGTGAGELFF.

The chain is built from TRBV5-1 and TRBJ2-6; 9 positions agree with TRBD1. CDR3 length equals 18 residues. Germline trimming cut 4 bases from V and 0 bases from J; bases unmatched to any gene: 8. Germline V lookup: CDR1 SGHRS, CDR2 YFSETQ. The CDR3 DNA reads TGCGCCAGCAGCCCGACGGGACAGGGTAGCTCTGGGGCCAACGTCCTGACTTTC. This codes for CASSPTGQGSSGANVLTF.

The chain joins TRBV10-1 to TRBJ2-1; D is perhaps TRBD2 (6 bases). Germline-derived CDR1 and CDR2 are WNHNN and SYGVQD (reference sequence). CDR3 length: 14 residues. V was clipped by 8 bases and J by 0 bases, with 11 bases between them. The chain's CDR3 is CASCLGGSYNEQFF. The DNA for the CDR3 is TGCGCCAGCTGCCTCGGGGGCTCCTACAATGAGCAGTTCTTC.

V is TRBV2 and J is TRBJ1-3; D remains unclear. In germline, CDR1 is SNHLY, CDR2 FYNNEI. Trimming took off 3 bases at V and 4 bases at J, with 10 bases between the two ends. The CDR3 has 14 residues. CDR3 nucleotide sequence: TGTGCCAGCAGTGACGCGGGCGGAGGAAACACCATATATTTT. Translating it yields CASSDAGGGNTIYF.

This clone was detected once. At one boundary the junction diverges from the germline segment, which might be a read error. This rearrangement joins TRBV7-9 to TRBJ1-3, with D tentatively TRBD1 (6 bases). Germline CDR1 SEHNR, CDR2 FQNEAQ (reference sequence). The CDR3 runs to 18 residues. This CDR3 is CSSSPPEGVSRSGNTIYF. CDR3 coding DNA: TGTTCCAGCAGCCCCCCCGAGGGGGTTTCCCGCTCTGGAAACACCATATATTTT.

The CDR3 DNA is TGTGCTAGTCGTACTAACAATGAGCAGTTCTTC. This gives the protein CASRTNNEQFF. This chain connects TRBV12-5 to TRBJ2-1; D is undetermined. This CDR3 comprises 11 residues. The V gene lost 8 bases and the J gene lost 5 bases, with 7 bases spanning the gap. CDR1 LGHNT and CDR2 FRNRAP come from the germline V gene.

The chain has TRBV6-5 and TRBJ2-7; TRBD2 matches 10 bases. The CDR3 is 13 amino acids. Germline CDR1 reads MNHEY; CDR2 reads SVGAGI. V dropped 5 bases and J dropped 5; count of bases not matched to a gene: 3. The CDR3 nucleotides are TGTGCCAGCAGTGGGGGACTAGCGAACGAGCAGTACTTC. Its protein is CASSGGLANEQYF.

V is TRBV7-9 and J is TRBJ2-7, with D perhaps matching TRBD1 (6 bases). The CDR3 is 15 residues long. Trimming shortened V by 5 bases and J by 2 bases, and 16 bases separated the two germline ends. CDR1 and CDR2 from the germline V gene are SEHNR and FQNEAQ (reference sequence). The CDR3 sequence: CASSRDQGPAYEQYF. CDR3 DNA sequence: TGTGCCAGCAGCCGAGACCAGGGGCCCGCCTACGAGCAGTACTTC. Full variable domain (missing parts from reference TRBV7-9 and TRBJ2-7): DTGVSQNPRHKITKRGQNVTFRCDPISEHNRLYWYRQTLGQGPEFLTYFQNEAQLEKSRLLSDRFSAERPKGSFSTLEIQRTEQGDSAMYLCASSRDQGPAYEQYFGPGTRLTVT.

This clone was counted a few times. The chain carries TRBV30 and TRBJ1-2; 7 bases align to TRBD1. Germline V lookup: CDR1 GTSNPN, CDR2 SVGIG (reference sequence). This CDR3 has 13 residues. Losses at the gene ends were 3 bases for V and 4 bases for J; bases not matched to a gene: 5. As DNA, the CDR3 is TGTGCCTGGAGGAAACAGGGGTCCTATGGCTACACCTTC. It specifies CAWRKQGSYGYTF.

The chain carries TRBV5-1 and TRBJ2-7; tentative D call: TRBD1 (6 bases). Germline-derived CDR1 and CDR2 are SGHRS and YFSETQ. The CDR3 loop spans 15 amino acids. Between the trimmed V and J ends, which lost 5 bases and 5 bases, there was a span of 20 bases. The CDR3 protein is CASSISTGIPHEQYF. DNA of the CDR3: TGCGCCAGCAGTATCTCTACAGGGATCCCCCACGAGCAGTACTTC.

V usage is TRBV11-2 and J usage is TRBJ2-7; TRBD1 matches at 8 bases. The CDR3 loop spans 15 amino acids. J gave up 6 bases and V 5 bases, and 12 bases lay outside the gene matches. Germline CDR1 reads SGHAT; CDR2 reads FQNNGV. The CDR3 DNA sequence: TGTGCCAGCAGCCCCCAGGGGGCGGGTCAATCCGAGCAGTACTTC. As protein: CASSPQGAGQSEQYF.